A selection of T cell receptor beta chains follows, all from one sample in a study of breast tumors, draining lymph nodes, adjacent tissues. TCRdb reprocessed the multiplex PCR reads via MiXCR and lists one record per CDR3 protein. This table has about 230,000 distinct CDR3 sequences, approximately 30% appearing once. Specimen: axillary lymph node tissue. These receptors came from a female donor with breast cancer. Some clones in this sample may be carry-over from other donors' samples. The CDR3 runs from the conserved cysteine through the conserved F or W. The D gene is left open where the match is weak. The size entry is marked missing in some rows and otherwise reads once, few, many or a size class.

TRBV2	TRBJ2-1	TRBD2	many	TGTGCCAGCGCAGGACTAGCGAGAGAGGTTGAGCAGTTCTTC	CASAGLAREVEQFF
TRBV20-1	TRBJ1-1	NA	few	TGCAGTGCAACGGACATTTCGACTGAAGCTTTCTTT	CSATDISTEAFF
TRBV6-1	TRBJ1-3	NA	NA	TGTGCCAGCTGGTGGGGGGCATCTGGAAACACCATATATTTT	CASWWGASGNTIYF
TRBV7-8	TRBJ2-3	TRBD2	NA	TGTGCCAGCAGCCACCGGACTAGCGGGAGGCATGAGCAGTATTTT	CASSHRTSGRHEQYF
TRBV28	TRBJ2-1	NA	NA	TGTGCCAGCAGTTTCGGGGGAAAGGCCTACAATGAGCAGTTCTTC	CASSFGGKAYNEQFF
TRBV3-1	TRBJ2-1	NA	NA	TGTGCCAGCAGCAATTGGCCCAGCGGGAATGAGCAGTTCTTC	CASSNWPSGNEQFF
TRBV20-1	TRBJ1-5	NA	NA	TGCAGTGCTAGAGATCGCGGAAGTTCGGGGCCCCAGCATTTT	CSARDRGSSGPQHF
TRBV9	TRBJ1-2	NA	many	TGTGCCAGCAGCGGAGAGACAGGAAACTATGGCTACACCTTC	CASSGETGNYGYTF
TRBV5-1	TRBJ2-7	TRBD2	NA	TGCGCCAGCAGCTTGGTCCCGGGACTAGCGGGATCCTACGAGCAGTACTTC	CASSLVPGLAGSYEQYF
TRBV6-5	TRBJ2-5	TRBD1	NA	TGTGCCAGCAGTCACTCGTCGGACAGGGGTCGAGAGACCCAGTACTTC	CASSHSSDRGRETQYF
TRBV6-6	TRBJ1-5	TRBD1	many	TGTGCCAGCAGCCCGACAGGGTTCAATCAGCCCCAGCATTTT	CASSPTGFNQPQHF
TRBV7-2	TRBJ1-1	TRBD1	once	TGTGCCAGCATTGGAGCGACAGGGGGCCGGTCCTGGGACACTGAAGCTTTCTTT	CASIGATGGRSWDTEAFF
TRBV6-5	TRBJ2-3	NA	many	TGTGCCAGCAGTCACCGCAAACCTAGCACAGATACGCAGTATTTT	CASSHRKPSTDTQYF
TRBV12-5	TRBJ2-5	NA	many	TGTGCTAGTGGTTTGGAAAGGGGGATTCTCCTAGTTACCCAGTACTTC	CASGLERGILLVTQYF
TRBV9	TRBJ2-1	TRBD2	many	TGTGCCAGCAGCGTAGGACAGCGGGGCCTCAATGAGCAGTTCTTC	CASSVGQRGLNEQFF
TRBV3-1	TRBJ1-5	TRBD1	many	TGTGCCAGCAGCCAATCAGTGGACAGGGGGCGATTTGGGCCCCAGCATTTT	CASSQSVDRGRFGPQHF
TRBV27	TRBJ1-4	NA	many	TGTGCCAGCAGTTTACAGCTTAATGAAAAACTGTTTTTT	CASSLQLNEKLFF
TRBV6-6	TRBJ2-5	TRBD1	many	TGTGCCAGCAGTTCCCGGGACAGAAGTAAGACCCAGTACTTC	CASSSRDRSKTQYF
TRBV27	TRBJ2-7	TRBD2	few	TGTGCCAGCAGCTCCCGTGGACTAGCGGGAGTTAACTACGAGCAGTACTTC	CASSSRGLAGVNYEQYF
TRBV6-5	TRBJ1-1	NA	NA	TGTGCCAGCAGTGCTCCGGGACGGAAGATTGAAGCTTTCTTT	CASSAPGRKIEAFF
TRBV6-5	TRBJ2-7	TRBD2	many	TGTGCCAGCAGAGGACTAGCTGTGTACGAGCAGTACTTC	CASRGLAVYEQYF
TRBV30	TRBJ1-5	NA	many	TGTGCCTGGGGGACGGATAGCAATCAGCCCCAGCATTTT	CAWGTDSNQPQHF
TRBV12-3/TRBV12-4	TRBJ2-3	TRBD2	NA	TGTGCCAGCAGTTTCCCTGGGGGGGGGGACACAGATACGCAGTATTTT	CASSFPGGGDTDTQYF
TRBV7-9	TRBJ2-7	NA	many	TGTGCCAGCAGCTTAGGCGGAGCCGCCTACGAGCAGTACTTC	CASSLGGAAYEQYF
TRBV30	TRBJ2-1	NA	NA	TGTGCCTGGAGCCTAGGAGCCGGGATTTACAATGAGCAGTTCTTC	CAWSLGAGIYNEQFF
TRBV2	TRBJ1-6	NA	many	TGTGCCAGCAGTGCCACAGGCGATAGCTCCTATAATTCACCCCTCCACTTT	CASSATGDSSYNSPLHF
TRBV12-5	TRBJ2-1	TRBD1	many	TGTGCTAGTGGTTTAGGTACCTGGACAGGGACGGGCAATGAGCAGTTCTTC	CASGLGTWTGTGNEQFF
TRBV7-2	TRBJ2-1	NA	NA	NA	CASSFYICSASRNAGRPNNEQFF
TRBV30	TRBJ2-5	NA	NA	TGTGCCTGGAGCCTCAGGGGCGTGGAGACCCAGTACTTC	CAWSLRGVETQYF
TRBV20-1	TRBJ1-1	NA	NA	TGCAGTGCTGCCCCACGGCTCACTGAAGCTTTCTTT	CSAAPRLTEAFF
TRBV7-9	TRBJ2-7	TRBD2	NA	TGTGCCAGCAGATCTGAGTGGACGGGGGGATACGAGCAGCACTTC	CASRSEWTGGYEQHF
TRBV2	TRBJ1-6	TRBD1	NA	TGTGCCAGCAGTAAAACGACAGGGATGAATTCACCCCTCCACTTT	CASSKTTGMNSPLHF
TRBV2	TRBJ2-7	NA	many	TGTGCCAGCAGTGAGGATAGGCTATACGAGCAGTACTTC	CASSEDRLYEQYF
TRBV5-1	TRBJ2-1	TRBD2	many	TGCGCCAGCAGCTTCACTAGCGGGAGCTACAATGAGCAGTTCTTC	CASSFTSGSYNEQFF
TRBV2	TRBJ2-1	TRBD1	many	TGTGCCAGCGTTGGGACAGGTCCCCCCAATGAGCAGTTCTTC	CASVGTGPPNEQFF
TRBV28	TRBJ1-5	TRBD1	few	TGTGCCAGCAGTCGTAGACAGGGGTACCAGCCCCAGCATTTT	CASSRRQGYQPQHF
TRBV19	TRBJ2-2	TRBD1	many	TGTGCCAGTAGTATTCGAGGGACAGGGGTGGGCACCGGGGAGCTGTTTTTT	CASSIRGTGVGTGELFF
TRBV5-4	TRBJ2-1	TRBD2	NA	TGTGCCAGCAGCCCACCGGGACTAGCGGGACTGGAGGAGCAGTTCTTC	CASSPPGLAGLEEQFF
TRBV27	TRBJ2-1	NA	NA	TGTGCCAGCAGTTCTTTGGGCGGACGGAGCTCCTACAATGAGCAGTTCTTC	CASSSLGGRSSYNEQFF
TRBV9	TRBJ2-1	NA	NA	TGTGCCAGCTTATATCCCCGCTCCCTCAATGTGCAGTCCTTC	CASLYPRSLNVQSF
TRBV19	TRBJ2-2	NA	many	TGTGCCAGTAGTTCCAGACCAAGGACTATTAACACCGGGGAGCTGTTTTTT	CASSSRPRTINTGELFF
TRBV11-2	TRBJ2-1	TRBD2	many	TGTGCCAGCAGCTTAGTCGTAGTGTCTAGCGGGAGGAATGAGCAGTTCTTC	CASSLVVVSSGRNEQFF
TRBV19	TRBJ1-3	NA	many	TGTGCCAGTAGTATCTCCAGGGCGGCTGGAAACACCATATATTTT	CASSISRAAGNTIYF
TRBV7-9	TRBJ2-1	TRBD2	once	TGTGCCAGCAGCTTGGGCGGACTAGCGTCTCTTGAGGGACACAATGAGCAGTTCTTC	CASSLGGLASLEGHNEQFF
TRBV19	TRBJ1-5	TRBD1	many	TGTGCCAGTAGCTCCAGGGTCGGCTGGACTCAGGGGGGCAATCAGCCCCAGCATTTT	CASSSRVGWTQGGNQPQHF
TRBV7-9	TRBJ1-2	NA	many	TGTGCCAGCAGCTTAGAGGGGGGCGCAGGGTATGGCTACACCTTC	CASSLEGGAGYGYTF
TRBV7-9	TRBJ2-2	NA	many	TGTGCCAGCAGCTCATTGGTTGGGGGAACCGGGGAGCTGTTTTTT	CASSSLVGGTGELFF
TRBV12-3/TRBV12-4	TRBJ2-7	NA	once	TGTGCCAGCAGTTTCTCGATGGAGGGCCCGCGGGAGCAGTACTTC	CASSFSMEGPREQYF
TRBV7-8	TRBJ2-7	NA	many	TGTGCCAGCAGCTTACCGGGTGGGCGGCAGTCCTACGAGCAGTACTTC	CASSLPGGRQSYEQYF
TRBV30	TRBJ1-4	NA	many	TGTGCCTGGAGTCTCAGCTCTAATGAAAAACTGTTTTTT	CAWSLSSNEKLFF
TRBV7-8	TRBJ1-4	NA	many	TGTGCCAGCAGCTTCGGGCCGGCTAGGGAAAAACTGTTTTTT	CASSFGPAREKLFF
TRBV5-6	TRBJ1-2	NA	many	TGTGCCAGCAGCTTGGTGGGAGGGGCGGACTATGGCTACACCTTC	CASSLVGGADYGYTF
TRBV20-1	TRBJ2-5	NA	many	TGCAGTGCTAGAGAGGGTAGGCGAGAGACCCAGTACTTC	CSAREGRRETQYF
TRBV20-1	TRBJ2-5	TRBD2	many	TGCAGTGCTCCCCGGGACGGAGCGGGAGCGACCCAGTACTTC	CSAPRDGAGATQYF
TRBV11-2	TRBJ1-2	NA	many	TGTGCCAGCAGCCCCCTTGGACAGCCACAGGGCTACACCTTC	CASSPLGQPQGYTF
TRBV7-8	TRBJ1-2	TRBD1	many	TGTGCCAGCAGCGCCCGGACAGGGACTAACTATGGCTACACCTTC	CASSARTGTNYGYTF
TRBV19	TRBJ1-4	NA	NA	TGTGCCAGTAGCATATGGGGACTCCATGGAAACACCAAGGAAAAACTGTTTTTT	CASSIWGLHGNTKEKLFF